One and the same sample provided the 21 T cell receptor beta chains below, sequenced in a study of T cells in Graves' hyperthyroidism and ophthalmopathy. Amplification targeted TCR beta CDR3 regions from RNA transcripts. A first-round RT-PCR of the TCR CDR3 used the HTBI primer set. TCRdb re-analysed the multiplex PCR reads in MiXCR, keeping a single row per CDR3 protein. The top ten hold about 40% of the sample, which has roughly 500,000 distinct CDR3 sequences, 40% to 50% seen once. Sequencing used peripheral blood or thyroid tissue (not recorded which). Receptors were obtained from an adult woman with Graves' disease, either hyperthyroidism or ophthalmopathy (not recorded which).

CDR3 in amino acids: CSVELPSRALHF. The CDR3 coding sequence is TGCAGCGTTGAATTACCCAGTAGAGCCCTCCACTTT. This chain links TRBV29-1 with TRBJ1-6; D is ambiguous. Germline loops: CDR1 SQVTM, CDR2 ANQGSEA. CDR3 length equals 12 residues. Trimming cost V 2 bases and J 14 bases, with 13 bases left between them. The full variable domain, completed using reference TRBV29-1 and TRBJ1-6, is SAVISQKPSRDICQRGTSLTIQCQVDSQVTMMFWYRQQPGQSLTLIATANQGSEATYESGFVIDKFPISRPNLTFSTLTVSNMSPEDSSIYLCSVELPSRALHFGNGTRLTVT.

This clonotype was observed a handful of times. For the CDR3, the DNA is TGTGCCAGCAGTCCTCGACAGGGATCCACCGAAGCTTTCTTT. It specifies CASSPRQGSTEAFF. The V and J genes are TRBV28 and TRBJ1-1, with 7 bases identical to TRBD1. The V gene end was trimmed by 5 bases and the J gene end by 8 bases; junction bases not matched to a gene: 11. CDR1 and CDR2 (germline): MDHEN, SYDVKM. The CDR3 length is 14 residues.

The J gene is TRBJ2-7, the V gene TRBV10-3; TRBD1 agrees at 7 bases. The germline V gene encodes CDR1 ENHRY and CDR2 SYGVKD. V lost 7 bases, J lost 7 bases, and 7 bases stayed unmatched. This CDR3 contains 12 residues. The CDR3 region is CAIMVAGGEQYF. As DNA, the CDR3 is TGTGCCATCATGGTCGCAGGGGGAGAGCAGTACTTC.

This clonotype has at least ten counts. The chain is built from TRBV10-1 and TRBJ2-7; D uncertain. Germline lookup yields CDR1 WNHNN and CDR2 SYGVQD (reference sequence). Trimming shortened V by 4 bases and J by 4 bases, and 8 bases separated the two germline ends. The CDR3 loop spans 12 amino acids. Here the CDR3 DNA reads TGCGCCAGCAGTGCAAGGGTATACGAGCAGTACTTC. It encodes CASSARVYEQYF.

The table lists this clonotype with many counts. This chain links TRBV12-3 or TRBV12-4 with TRBJ2-7, with TRBD1 matching 11 bases. V was clipped by 7 bases and J by 2 bases; unmatched bases: 4. The CDR3 totals 14 residues. The CDR3 is CASNPGQGAYEQYF. The CDR3 nucleotides read TGTGCCAGCAATCCGGGACAGGGGGCCTACGAGCAGTACTTC.

This clonotype has at least ten counts. This chain links TRBV9 with TRBJ2-7; 12 bases are a match to TRBD1. Trimming cost V 3 bases and J 0 bases; bases outside gene matches: 7. CDR1 SGDLS and CDR2 YYNGEE come from the germline V gene. This CDR3 has 17 residues. CDR3 in DNA: TGTGCCAGCAGCGCCGGGACAGGGGGCAGGAGCTCCTACGAGCAGTACTTC. Its translation is CASSAGTGGRSSYEQYF.

The chain uses TRBV20-1 and TRBJ2-5; 10 nucleotides match TRBD1. The V gene end was trimmed by 0 bases and the J gene end by 4 bases; junction bases not matched to a gene: 11. The germline CDR1 and CDR2 sequences are DFQATT and SNEGSKA (reference sequence). This CDR3 has 17 residues. CDR3 nucleotides: TGCAGTGCTAGAGATTGGGGGGGCCGGGACAGGGGAGAGACCCAGTACTTC. Protein sequence: CSARDWGGRDRGETQYF.

The chain couples TRBV4-1 to TRBJ2-5; 7 bases map to TRBD1. V was clipped by 2 bases and J by 4 bases; unmatched bases: 7. This CDR3 is 15 amino acids long. Germline-derived CDR1 and CDR2 are MGHRA and YSYEKL. The CDR3 here is CASSQSTGEGETQYF. CDR3 bases: TGCGCCAGCAGCCAATCAACAGGGGAAGGAGAGACCCAGTACTTC.

With respect to this clonotype: The junction does not match germline at one end; this may be a read error. The chain has TRBV7-9 and TRBJ1-3; TRBD1 is a possible D gene (6 bases). The CDR3 sequence is 15 residues long. Germline values: CDR1 SEHNR, CDR2 FQNEAQ (reference sequence). CDR3 region: CASSGSGGYGYTLYF. The DNA for the CDR3 is TGTGCCAGCAGCGGGTCCGGGGGCTATGGCTACACCTTATATTTT.

V usage is TRBV5-8 and J usage is TRBJ2-6; weak D call: TRBD1 (6 bases). The length of the CDR3 is 18 residues. Trimming took off 2 bases at V and 0 bases at J, with 15 bases between the two ends. The germline CDR1 and CDR2 sequences are SGHTS and YDEGEE. Here the CDR3 reads CASSFQGNTISGANVLTF. CDR3 DNA sequence: TGTGCCAGCAGCTTCCAGGGGAACACTATCTCTGGGGCCAACGTCCTGACTTTC. Full variable domain (remainder filled in from reference TRBV5-8 and TRBJ2-6): EAGVTQSPTHLIKTRGQQATLRCSPISGHTSVYWYQQALGLGLQFLLWYDEGEERNRGNFPPRFSGRQFPNYSSELNVNALELEDSALYLCASSFQGNTISGANVLTFGAGSRLTVL.

This chain joins TRBV7-6 and TRBJ2-7; tentatively, D is TRBD2 (6 bases). Germline V gives CDR1 SGHVS, CDR2 FNYEAQ. Trimming removed 4 bases at V and 3 bases at J, with 10 bases between. This CDR3 spans 13 amino acids. CDR3 residues: CASSSGGVYEQYF. The CDR3 DNA reads as TGTGCCAGCAGCTCCGGGGGTGTCTACGAGCAGTACTTC.

The gene calls are TRBV12-3 or TRBV12-4 and TRBJ1-4, with TRBD1 as a possible D gene (5 bases). The CDR3 runs 15 residues. The V and J ends lost 6 bases and 7 bases respectively, with 18 bases between them. The CDR3 spells CASSSGGLRGEKLFF. In DNA form, the CDR3 reads TGTGCCAGCAGCTCCGGGGGGTTACGGGGTGAAAAACTGTTTTTT.

The chain has TRBV2 and TRBJ2-2; D tentatively fits TRBD1 or TRBD2 (5 bases each). The V end lost 6 bases, the J end lost 5 bases, and 10 bases lay between the germline ends. This CDR3 region has 13 residues. Germline V CDR1 and CDR2: SNHLY, FYNNEI. The CDR3 protein is CASSRGVTGELFF. DNA for the CDR3: TGTGCCAGCAGCCGAGGGGTAACCGGGGAGCTGTTTTTT. The full variable domain, in which reference TRBV2 and TRBJ2-2 provide the parts outside the CDR3, is EPEVTQTPSHQVTQMGQEVILRCVPISNHLYFYWYRQILGQKVEFLVSFYNNEISEKSEIFDDQFSVERPDGSNFTLKIRSTKLEDSAMYFCASSRGVTGELFFGEGSRLTVL.

This clonotype was seen at least ten times. The chain recombines TRBV6-1 with TRBJ1-1; no definite D call. Trimming left V 3 bases short and J 4 bases short, with 6 bases between. Germline V gives CDR1 MNHNS, CDR2 SASEGT. There are 12 residues in the CDR3. CDR3 DNA: TGTGCCAGCAGTGACGACTCCACTGAAGCTTTCTTT. Residues: CASSDDSTEAFF.

In the case of this clonotype: One end of the junction does not line up with germline, which may come from a read error. V usage is TRBV6-5 and J usage is TRBJ1-5, with 8 bases lining up with TRBD1. The germline gives CDR1 MNHEY, CDR2 SVGAGI. The CDR3 totals 17 residues. The CDR3 bases are TGTGCCTGCAGTTACTCGATGGGGGACAGGAGCAATCAGCCCCAGCATTTT. Translation: CACSYSMGDRSNQPQHF.

The chain uses TRBV10-3 and TRBJ2-2; D is undetermined. Trimming left V 6 bases short and J 0 bases short, with 11 bases between. This CDR3 is built from 15 residues. Germline V gives CDR1 ENHRY, CDR2 SYGVKD. CDR3 residues: CAISMDGANTGELFF. In nucleotides, the CDR3 is TGTGCCATCAGCATGGACGGAGCGAACACCGGGGAGCTGTTTTTT.

This chain links TRBV4-2 with TRBJ2-5; 13 nucleotides agree with TRBD2. The germline gives CDR1 LGHNA, CDR2 YNFKEQ. CDR3 length equals 19 residues. With V trimmed by 4 bases and J by 4 bases, 15 bases remained unmatched. The DNA of the CDR3 is TGTGCCAGCAGCCTTGTGGACTCCGGACTAGCGGGAGAGGGAGAGACCCAGTACTTC. Residues: CASSLVDSGLAGEGETQYF.

V usage is TRBV6-1 and J usage is TRBJ2-5; D gene unclear. Trimming cost V 1 base and J 7 bases, with 10 bases left between them. CDR1 MNHNS and CDR2 SASEGT come from the germline V gene. The CDR3 has 13 amino acids. The CDR3: CASSEGRIGTQYF. CDR3 sequence (DNA): TGTGCCAGCAGTGAAGGAAGAATTGGGACCCAGTACTTC.

This rearrangement joins TRBV20-1 to TRBJ1-5; D is uncertain. The CDR3 covers 13 residues. Germline V gene data show CDR1 as DFQATT and CDR2 as SNEGSKA (reference sequence). Trimming removed 5 bases at V and 3 bases at J, with 11 bases between. CDR3 sequence (DNA): TGCAGTGCTGCACAGAGCAACAATCAGCCCCAGCATTTT. It is translated as CSAAQSNNQPQHF.

The chain couples TRBV15 to TRBJ2-3, with 7 bases fitting TRBD2. The germline V gene has CDR1 LNHNV and CDR2 YYDKDF (reference sequence). This CDR3 has 15 residues. J lost 4 bases, V lost 1 base, and 5 bases had no gene match. In nucleotides, the CDR3 is TGTGCCACCAGCAGAGGAGCGGGAAAGGCAGATACGCAGTATTTT. Protein: CATSRGAGKADTQYF.

The genes are TRBV5-5 and TRBJ1-5, with TRBD1 matching 9 bases. Losses at the gene ends were 4 bases for V and 4 bases for J; bases not matched to a gene: 9. The CDR3 sequence is 16 residues long. Germline CDR1 reads SGHKS; CDR2 reads YYEKEE (reference sequence). The CDR3 DNA reads as TGTGCCAGCAGCCTACAGACAGGGGGTGGGAATCAGCCCCAGCATTTT. This encodes CASSLQTGGGNQPQHF. The full variable domain, in which reference TRBV5-5 and TRBJ1-5 provide the parts outside the CDR3, is DAGVTQSPTHLIKTRGQQVTLRCSPISGHKSVSWYQQVLGQGPQFIFQYYEKEERGRGNFPDRFSARQFPNYSSELNVNALLLGDSALYLCASSLQTGGGNQPQHFGDGTRLSIL.